This TCR beta chain derives from a study of blood T cell dynamics during melanoma immunotherapy (dated by TCRdb to 2020 to 2021). Broadly, across the study: Patients with metastatic melanoma were treated with first-line pembrolizumab or nivolumab plus ipilimumab as standard of care in the United Kingdom. To find early correlates of response, peripheral T cell receptor repertoires were profiled in metastatic melanoma patients before and after one cycle of checkpoint inhibitor therapy. Consecutive patients formed a training cohort, and a further independent group of patients from the same centre was pooled into an external validation set. The research as a whole found: Whether the T cell clones behind the repertoire changes were melanoma-specific or instead reflected general immune activation was something the study could not determine. The relatively small sample size was acknowledged as something that could potentially limit how far the results can be generalized. A bifurcated reorganization of the PBMC repertoire at W3, with increased clonality or increased diversity, was observed in patients who later achieved disease control, unlike in progressors.

As concerns this clone: Its binding antigen is unknown. Nothing much larger sits one base from this clone, and base qualities are not available.

Sample time point, as interpreted from the label and publication: week 3, after first cycle of checkpoint inhibitor. Blood samples were taken before treatment (T0) and at week 3 (W3), following the first cycle of checkpoint blockade. Except for a couple of patients with rapid clinical progression, response was assessed 12 weeks after the first infusion by RECIST 1.1; disease control meant complete response, partial response or stable disease. Patients were not eligible if they had prior systemic cancer treatment, concomitant immunosuppressant therapy or synchronous other active malignancies. Both bulk PBMC and plasma cell-free DNA were sequenced for TCR beta so that circulating cells and T cell turnover could be tracked. PBMC were isolated from blood with Lymphoprep and SepMate tubes, followed by red cell lysis. QIAamp DNA Blood Mini kits were used to extract DNA from PBMC and sorted T cell subsets.

V and J are truncated by 0 bases and 0 bases respectively, leaving an intervening sequence of 7 bases. As encoded in the germline V gene, CDR1 is LGHNA while CDR2 is YSLEER. Spanning cysteine to phenylalanine, the CDR3 consists of 15 amino acids. The entry retains the CDR3 DNA only, 45 bases that are in frame from base 1. A fixed 350 ng of DNA was loaded for every bulk PBMC sample. Following the manufacturer instructions, the immunoSEQ TCRb Assay kit was used to amplify TCR beta CDR3 sequences from genomic DNA. The KAPA Library Quantification Kit for Illumina platforms was used to quantify the pooled libraries by qPCR. Pooled libraries were sequenced on an Illumina NextSeq 500, clustered at roughly 0.55-1.1 pM. On the authors' methods: Analysis of the TCR data relied on immunoSEQ ANALYZER and the R LymphoSeq package. A rearrangement efficiency score was calculated as productive divided by the sum of productive and non-productive CDR3 sequences. Clonality was assessed using the Gini coefficient and diversity using the Renyi index at alpha=1, with pairwise comparisons between timepoints within each patient. In LymphoSeq, clonal relatedness was computed with an edit distance of 3 and repertoire similarity was computed with the Bhattacharyya coefficient. To classify response, a linear discriminant analysis based on week-3 changes in clonality and diversity was built using the R MASS and caret packages. In its TCRdb copy, this immuneACCESS table keeps in-frame sequences only and misses some clones. Where compared with another copy, unresolved V genes explain less than half of these, and the others have no known cause. D and trimming were read from the DNA, whereas the V and J calls and clone size are those reported in that table. A total of under 15,000 clones appear in this sample, about nine tenths of them only once. Together, the top ten hold roughly 5.4% of the sample.

The chain joins TRBV4-3 to TRBJ2-3, with the D gene not confidently named. The clonotype originates from a human donor with melanoma. The specimen was blood, collected from a patient treated with checkpoint blockade. The nucleotide sequence reads TGCGCCAGCAGCCAAGACCGGAGAAGCACAGATACGCAGTATTTT. Its translation reads: CASSQDRRSTDTQYF.